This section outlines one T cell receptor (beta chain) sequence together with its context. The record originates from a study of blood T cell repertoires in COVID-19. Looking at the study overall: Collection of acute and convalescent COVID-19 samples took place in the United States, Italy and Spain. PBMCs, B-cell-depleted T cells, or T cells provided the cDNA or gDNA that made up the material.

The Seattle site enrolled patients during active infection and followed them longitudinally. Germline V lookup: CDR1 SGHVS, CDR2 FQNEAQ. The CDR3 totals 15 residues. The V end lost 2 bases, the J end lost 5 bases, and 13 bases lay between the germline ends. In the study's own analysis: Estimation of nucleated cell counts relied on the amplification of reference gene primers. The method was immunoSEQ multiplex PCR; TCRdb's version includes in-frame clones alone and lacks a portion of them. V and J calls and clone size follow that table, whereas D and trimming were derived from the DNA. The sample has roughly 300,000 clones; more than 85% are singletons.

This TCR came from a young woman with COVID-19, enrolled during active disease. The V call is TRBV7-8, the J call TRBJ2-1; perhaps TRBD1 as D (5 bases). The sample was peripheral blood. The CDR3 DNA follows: TGTGCCAGCAGCTTAAGGGAAACAGGAGACAATGAGCAGTTCTTC. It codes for CASSLRETGDNEQFF.